The 24 T cell receptor beta chains below come from one sample, sequenced in a study of vaccination and CD4 T cells after COVID-19. Treatment described: approximately 9-day PBMC culture with coronavirus spike peptide pools or control peptides (ViraFEST assay). These TCRs' antigens remain unknown. Once obtained from cultured CD4+ T cells, the DNA was sequenced using the Oncomine TCR Beta short-read assay. TCRdb independently ran MiXCR on the PCR reads; one entry per CDR3 protein. The repertoire holds approximately 15,000 distinct CDR3 sequences, with 65% to 85% as singletons. Sequenced material: CD4+ T cells from blood, cultured in vitro, taken after SARS-CoV-2 vaccination. The receptors originated from a human donor who received a COVID-19 vaccine.

The gene calls are TRBV2 and TRBJ1-1; 12 bases align to TRBD1. Germline V gives CDR1 SNHLY, CDR2 FYNNEI. The V gene end was trimmed by 4 bases and the J gene end by 6 bases; junction bases not matched to a gene: 6. This CDR3 is built from 15 residues. The CDR3 spells CASSAPGQGAPEAFF. CDR3 in DNA: TGTGCCAGCAGTGCCCCGGGACAGGGGGCCCCTGAAGCTTTCTTT.

J is TRBJ1-5 and V is TRBV3-1; D uncertain. CDR3 length: 15 residues. Per the germline V gene, CDR1 is LGHDT and CDR2 is YNNKEL (reference sequence). V gave up 0 bases and J gave up 4 bases, with 10 bases separating them. CDR3 sequence: CASSQDSRPNQPQHF. Here the CDR3 DNA reads TGTGCCAGCAGCCAAGATTCCAGGCCGAATCAGCCCCAGCATTTT.

This rearrangement joins TRBV20-1 to TRBJ1-2; D perhaps matches TRBD1 (6 bases). In germline, CDR1 is DFQATT, CDR2 SNEGSKA (reference sequence). The CDR3 consists of 13 residues. The ends were cut back, 2 bases at V and 4 bases at J, with 11 bases in the middle. CDR3 protein: CSARKDSFYGYTF. Written as DNA, the CDR3 is TGCAGTGCTAGAAAGGACAGTTTCTATGGCTACACCTTC.

CDR3 coding DNA: TGTGCCAGCAGCCCCAGACTAGCGGGGGGCTCCTACGAGCAGTACTTC. Encoded protein: CASSPRLAGGSYEQYF. The gene calls are TRBV7-6 and TRBJ2-7; TRBD2 matches at 13 bases. The junction had 4 bases not matched to a gene; V was cut back by 5 bases and J by 0 bases. The CDR3 has 16 residues. Germline lookup yields CDR1 SGHVS and CDR2 FNYEAQ.

This chain connects TRBV20-1 to TRBJ1-5, with D hard to call. This CDR3 is 13 amino acids long. Trimming removed 5 bases from V and 0 bases from J, with 8 bases in between. CDR1 and CDR2 (germline): DFQATT, SNEGSKA (reference sequence). The CDR3 protein is CSAQVRSNQPQHF. The CDR3 coding sequence is TGCAGTGCTCAGGTCCGTAGCAATCAGCCCCAGCATTTT.

V is TRBV3-1 and J is TRBJ1-5; D might be TRBD1 (5 bases). CDR1 LGHDT and CDR2 YNNKEL come from the germline V gene (reference sequence). The CDR3 has 16 residues. Trimming shortened V by 3 bases and J by 4 bases, and 16 bases separated the two germline ends. The CDR3 DNA reads as TGTGCCAGCAGCCAGAGGACAAAGGGTCGAAATCAGCCCCAGCATTTT. Its translation: CASSQRTKGRNQPQHF.

This clonotype is medium-sized. The chain is built from TRBV20-1 and TRBJ1-2, with D possibly matching TRBD1 (6 bases). The CDR3 covers 17 residues. Germline lookup yields CDR1 DFQATT and CDR2 SNEGSKA (reference sequence). Trimming took off 0 bases at V and 4 bases at J, with 21 bases between the two ends. CDR3 in DNA: TGCAGTGCTAGAGATGGGGCCCGGGACACGGCGGGCTATGGCTACACCTTC. Translated: CSARDGARDTAGYGYTF.

This rearrangement joins TRBV23-1 to TRBJ2-5; 7 nucleotides agree with TRBD1. TRBV23-1 is filed as an ORF, its function uncertain. The length of the CDR3 is 16 residues. The V gene end was trimmed by 2 bases and the J gene end by 5 bases; junction bases not matched to a gene: 11. DNA of the CDR3: TGCGCCAGCAGTCAAAGAAGGGACAGAGGGGGCGAGACCCAGTACTTC. Residues: CASSQRRDRGGETQYF.

V gene TRBV6-5 combines with J gene TRBJ1-6; 7 positions agree with TRBD1. The CDR3 has 20 amino acids. The V and J ends lost 3 bases and 9 bases, in that order; junction bases with no gene match: 23. The V gene's germline CDR1 is MNHEY and CDR2 SVGAGI. DNA of the CDR3: TGTGCCAGCAGTTATTCGCTGAGTTCAGGGACAGCCCCCGGCAGTTCACCCCTCCACTTT. Translating it yields CASSYSLSSGTAPGSSPLHF.

The chain uses TRBV10-2 and TRBJ1-2; D not resolved. Germline V gives CDR1 WSHSY, CDR2 SAAADI. The CDR3 has 12 amino acids. Trimming stripped 5 bases from V and 4 bases from J, with 8 bases between. The CDR3 bases are TGCGCCAGCAGTAAGGACGGCTATGGCTACACCTTC. This gives the protein CASSKDGYGYTF.

V gene TRBV27 combines with J gene TRBJ1-6; no reliable D call. V was pared by 0 bases and J by 6 bases, with 9 bases between. This CDR3 is built from 15 residues. Germline V gene sequence: CDR1 MNHEY, CDR2 SMNVEV (reference sequence). The CDR3 reads CASSLSGEGNSPLHF. CDR3 bases: TGTGCCAGCAGTTTATCCGGGGAAGGTAATTCACCCCTCCACTTT.

This rearrangement joins TRBV6-1 to TRBJ1-5, with D uncertain. Germline V gene sequence: CDR1 MNHNS, CDR2 SASEGT. V lost 7 bases, J lost 5 bases, and 15 bases lay in between. CDR3 length: 14 residues. CDR3 sequence: CASTGRPMDQPQHF. The CDR3 DNA sequence: TGTGCCAGCACGGGCAGGCCGATGGATCAGCCCCAGCATTTT.

The gene calls are TRBV24-1 and TRBJ2-3, with 7 positions matching TRBD2. CDR3 size: 14 residues. J was trimmed by 1 base and V by 9 bases; bases with no gene match: 6. The germline gives CDR1 KGHDR, CDR2 SFDVKD. The CDR3 DNA follows: TGTGCCACCGGGGAGGGAGGAGGCACAGATACGCAGTATTTT. Amino acid sequence: CATGEGGGTDTQYF.

The V and J genes are TRBV20-1 and TRBJ2-5, with 8 bases aligning to TRBD2. Trimming took 1 base from V and 5 from J; bases not matched to a gene: 6. In germline, CDR1 is DFQATT, CDR2 SNEGSKA (reference sequence). This CDR3 region has 14 residues. The chain's CDR3 is CSARAPGGAETQYF. As DNA, the CDR3 is TGCAGTGCTAGAGCCCCGGGGGGGGCGGAGACCCAGTACTTC.

The V and J genes are TRBV7-8 and TRBJ2-5; TRBD2 matches 11 bases. The CDR3 runs to 17 residues. Looked up from germline, CDR1 is SGHVS and CDR2 is FQNEAQ. V trimming: 0 bases; J trimming: 5 bases; junction bases outside the gene matches: 8. The CDR3 sequence: CASSLAGSSGGAETQYF. The CDR3 DNA reads as TGTGCCAGCAGCTTAGCCGGGAGTAGCGGGGGGGCGGAGACCCAGTACTTC.

This chain uses TRBV6-5 with TRBJ1-1; perhaps TRBD1 as D (5 bases). Germline values: CDR1 MNHEY, CDR2 SVGAGI. Deletions cut 6 bases from V and 10 bases from J, with 12 bases between. CDR3 size: 11 residues. The CDR3, as DNA: TGTGCCAGCAGGTACCAGGGTTTAGCTTTCTTT. Translation: CASRYQGLAFF.

The rearrangement uses TRBV7-2 and TRBJ1-2; 8 nucleotides match TRBD1. The CDR3 has 14 amino acids. Germline assignment: CDR1 SGHTA and CDR2 FQGNSA. Trimming took 5 bases from V and 4 from J; bases not matched to a gene: 6. DNA of the CDR3: TGTGCCAGCAGCCCGACAGGGGCCCTCTATGGCTACACCTTC. It yields the protein CASSPTGALYGYTF.

The chain carries TRBV20-1 and TRBJ1-1; D is unclear. The ends were cut back, 1 base at V and 4 bases at J, with 13 bases in the middle. CDR1 is DFQATT, CDR2 SNEGSKA, per germline (reference sequence). The CDR3 has 14 amino acids. In DNA, the CDR3 is TGCAGTGCTAGAGGGATTACAGATCTCACTGAAGCTTTCTTT. Amino acids: CSARGITDLTEAFF.

The rearrangement uses TRBV20-1 and TRBJ1-6; 7 positions match TRBD1. The J segment lost 7 bases and the V segment lost 3 bases, leaving 9 bases of the junction unmatched. Germline assignment: CDR1 DFQATT and CDR2 SNEGSKA (reference sequence). The CDR3 has 15 residues. As DNA, the CDR3 is TGCAGTGCTAGTTCCCCCGGGACAGAGAATTCACCCCTCCACTTT. It specifies CSASSPGTENSPLHF.

The chain joins TRBV6-2 or TRBV6-3 to TRBJ1-2; D gene ambiguous. Germline V gene lookup returns CDR1 MNHEY and CDR2 SVGEGT. The CDR3 totals 14 residues. Trimming pared 6 bases from V and 0 bases from J, leaving 11 bases between. The CDR3 is CASREPGPNYGYTF. CDR3 in DNA: TGTGCCAGCAGGGAGCCGGGCCCTAACTATGGCTACACCTTC.

J is TRBJ1-4 and V is TRBV10-3; 7 bases are shared with TRBD1. The CDR3 runs 14 residues. The germline CDR1 and CDR2 sequences are ENHRY and SYGVKD. Trimming at V came to 0 bases and at J to 5 bases, leaving 0 bases not matched to a gene. CDR3 coding DNA: TGTGCCATCAGTGAGTCGACAGGGAATGAAAAACTGTTTTTT. Its translation: CAISESTGNEKLFF.

This CDR3 is CASPEGTSPSTDTQYF. CDR3 bases: TGTGCCAGCCCAGAGGGCACTAGCCCTAGCACAGATACGCAGTATTTT. The V and J genes are TRBV6-1 and TRBJ2-3; a weak D match, TRBD2 (6 bases). There are 16 residues in the CDR3. Trimming stripped 8 bases from V and 0 bases from J, with 18 bases between. CDR1 MNHNS and CDR2 SASEGT come from the germline V gene.

The chain links TRBV19 to TRBJ1-1; D perhaps matches TRBD1 (6 bases). V was shortened by 7 bases and J by 3 bases, with 15 bases between the two germline ends. This CDR3 spans 14 amino acids. Germline loops: CDR1 LNHDA, CDR2 SQIVND (reference sequence). The CDR3 nucleotides are TGTGCCAGTATGACAGGACCCTACGACACTGAAGCTTTCTTT. Its translation: CASMTGPYDTEAFF.

This clonotype showed up just a few times. V gene TRBV6-5 combines with J gene TRBJ2-3; D is unclear. Trimming removed 4 bases at V and 0 bases at J, with 2 bases between. The CDR3 loop spans 12 amino acids. From germline, CDR1 is MNHEY and CDR2 SVGAGI. DNA of the CDR3: TGTGCCAGCAGTTTAAGCACAGATACGCAGTATTTT. Its translation: CASSLSTDTQYF.